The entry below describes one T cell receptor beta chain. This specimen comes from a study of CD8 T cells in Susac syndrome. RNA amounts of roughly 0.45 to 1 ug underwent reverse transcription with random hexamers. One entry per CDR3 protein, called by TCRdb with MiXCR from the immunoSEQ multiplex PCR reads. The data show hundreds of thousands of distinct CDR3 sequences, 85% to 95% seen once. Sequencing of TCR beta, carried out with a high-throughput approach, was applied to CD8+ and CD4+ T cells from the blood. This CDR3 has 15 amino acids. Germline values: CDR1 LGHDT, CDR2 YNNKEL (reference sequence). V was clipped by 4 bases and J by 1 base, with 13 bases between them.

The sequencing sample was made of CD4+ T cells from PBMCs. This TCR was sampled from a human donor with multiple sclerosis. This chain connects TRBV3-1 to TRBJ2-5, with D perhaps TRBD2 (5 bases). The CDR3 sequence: CASSPKGGPQETQYF. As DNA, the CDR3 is TGTGCCAGCAGCCCCAAAGGCGGGCCCCAAGAGACCCAGTACTTC.